The rows below give T cell receptor beta chains drawn from one sample of a study of T cells after yellow fever vaccination. Each CDR3 protein is one row after TCRdb ran MiXCR on the 5' RACE reads. The sample holds about 630,000 distinct CDR3 sequences, around 12% seen once. The sequenced sample was PBMCs, obtained on the day of the yellow fever booster vaccination. Every receptor here comes from a man aged 25 to 40 who received the YFV17D yellow fever vaccine. CDR3s include the opening cysteine and the closing phenylalanine or tryptophan. D genes are given only for firm matches. A row's size may be missing; if present it is once, few, many or a size class.

d_call j_call clone_size v_call cdr3_length cdr3_nt cdr3_aa
NA TRBJ2-1 NA TRBV7-2 11 TGTGCCAGCAGCTCCGTGGTAGAGCAGTTCTTC CASSSVVEQFF
NA TRBJ2-5 NA TRBV30 13 TGTGCCTGGAGTCGGACTATCCAAGAGACCCAGTACTTC CAWSRTIQETQYF
NA TRBJ1-5 NA TRBV5-5 15 TGTGCCAGCAGCTTGTTGGACAGCTACTTAGGGGCCCAGCATTTT CASSLLDSYLGAQHF
NA TRBJ2-1 NA TRBV12-5 14 TGTGCTAGTGGAGTGCAGGCGGAGGGCAATGAGCAGTTCTTC CASGVQAEGNEQFF
NA TRBJ2-5 NA TRBV29-1 12 TGCAGCCTTCGGGACAACAGCGAGACCCAGTACTTC CSLRDNSETQYF
NA TRBJ1-4 NA TRBV20-1 13 TGCAGTGCTGGGGGGGAAGTTGTGGAAAAACTGTTTTTT CSAGGEVVEKLFF
TRBD2 TRBJ2-7 few TRBV6-2/TRBV6-3 18 TGTGCCAGCAGAGGACTAGCGGGAGGGGCTCCCCTCTCCTACGAGCAGTACTTC CASRGLAGGAPLSYEQYF
NA TRBJ1-3 few TRBV4-3 18 TGCGCCAGCAGCCAAGATCACGGCGGGAGATTCTCTGGAAACACCATATATTTT CASSQDHGGRFSGNTIYF
TRBD1 TRBJ2-5 many TRBV18 15 TGTGCCAGCTCACCGCCGGGACAGGTGCAGGAGACCCAGTACTTC CASSPPGQVQETQYF
NA TRBJ2-5 NA TRBV5-1 19 TGCGCCAGCAGCTTGCGGCTCGATCTCCCGGCGGCAGGAGGAGAGACCCAGTACTTC CASSLRLDLPAAGGETQYF
NA TRBJ1-2 NA TRBV5-1 16 TGCGCCAGCAGGGATCTTCCGACGGGGGGCCGGTATGGCTACACCTTC CASRDLPTGGRYGYTF
NA TRBJ2-5 many TRBV7-8 15 TGTGCCAGCAGCTTAGCTGAGACGAGGGGGGAGACCCAGTACTTC CASSLAETRGETQYF
NA TRBJ2-3 NA TRBV15 15 TGTGCCACCAGCAGAGATAAGGGGCCCCAGGATACGCAGTATTTT CATSRDKGPQDTQYF
NA TRBJ1-1 NA TRBV20-1 12 TGCAGTGCTACCATCATGAACACTGAAGCTTTCTTT CSATIMNTEAFF
TRBD2 TRBJ2-4 few TRBV6-1 16 TGTGCCAGCAGGAGGGGAGCGGGAGGGTCCAAAAACATTCAGTACTTC CASRRGAGGSKNIQYF
NA TRBJ2-4 many TRBV20-1 14 TGCAGTGCTAGAGATTACTTAGCCAAAAACATTCAGTACTTC CSARDYLAKNIQYF
NA TRBJ2-7 NA TRBV7-8 17 TGTGCCAGCAGCTTAACAAGGGGCCGTGGGACCACCTACGAGCAGTACTTC CASSLTRGRGTTYEQYF
TRBD2 TRBJ2-1 NA TRBV5-1 15 TGCGCCAGCAACCCCGGGACTAGCGTGAACAATGAGCAGTTCTTC CASNPGTSVNNEQFF
NA TRBJ1-1 many TRBV12-3/TRBV12-4 13 TGTGCCAGCAGTTTGGGGGGGAAAGCTGAAGCTTTCTTT CASSLGGKAEAFF
NA TRBJ2-3 NA TRBV7-9 14 TGTGCCGGCGAGGGGGGAGTCAAACCAGATACGCAGTATTTT CAGEGGVKPDTQYF
NA TRBJ2-2 NA TRBV7-2 15 TGTGCCAGCAGCTCTTTTGGGACCAATACCGGGGAGCTGTTTTTT CASSSFGTNTGELFF
TRBD2 TRBJ2-7 NA TRBV7-2 13 TGTGCCAGCAGACTAGCGGGAGAAAACGAGCAGTACTTC CASRLAGENEQYF
NA TRBJ2-1 NA TRBV5-1 16 TGCGCCAGCAGCTTGGTGGCAGGCACCTCCTACAATGAGCAGTTCTTC CASSLVAGTSYNEQFF
TRBD2 TRBJ2-7 few TRBV6-2/TRBV6-3 14 TGTGCCAGCAGTTACCGGCGGGGGGATACCGAGCAGTACTTC CASSYRRGDTEQYF
TRBD2 TRBJ2-5 few TRBV14 16 TGTGCCAGCAGCCAAGGGAGCGGGACTAGCCGGGAGACCCAGTACTTC CASSQGSGTSRETQYF
NA TRBJ2-5 few TRBV15 17 TGTGCCACCAGCAGAGGAAGTCTTAGGGCTAACCAAGAGACCCAGTACTTC CATSRGSLRANQETQYF
TRBD2 TRBJ2-7 NA TRBV11-2 13 TGTGCCATCGGAGCGGGAGGTATCGACGAGCAGTACTTC CAIGAGGIDEQYF
TRBD2 TRBJ2-2 NA TRBV20-1 14 TGCAGTGCGCCGAGACTAGCGGAGACCGGGGAGCTGTTTTTT CSAPRLAETGELFF
NA TRBJ1-2 few TRBV5-1 14 TGCGCCAGCAGCTTGGCCGGTCGGGTTGCTGGCTACACCTTC CASSLAGRVAGYTF
NA TRBJ2-7 NA TRBV7-2 14 TGTGCCAGCGGGCGGGACGGCTTGGCCTACGAGCAGTACTTC CASGRDGLAYEQYF
TRBD1 TRBJ2-1 NA TRBV12-3/TRBV12-4 15 TGTGCCAGCAGTCCCCGGACAGGTCCCGAGAATGAGCAGTTCTTC CASSPRTGPENEQFF
NA TRBJ2-3 NA TRBV7-2 13 TGTGCCAGCAGCTTAATGGTGGGAGATACGCAGTATTTT CASSLMVGDTQYF
TRBD2 TRBJ2-5 NA TRBV6-1 14 TGTGCCAGCAGGGTAGCGGGAGGTTGGGAGACCCAGTACTTC CASRVAGGWETQYF